Sequencing of this T cell receptor (beta chain) was carried out in a study of blood T cell repertoires in COVID-19. Study background: Donors in the United States, Italy and Spain gave samples during acute or convalescent COVID-19. Sample material is recorded as cDNA or gDNA derived from T cells, B-cell-depleted T cells, or PBMCs.

The CDR3 sequence is 16 residues long. Trimming at V came to 5 bases and at J to 3 bases, leaving 7 bases not matched to a gene. Germline CDR1 and CDR2: MNHNY and SVGAGI (reference sequence). Original data processing: Amplified reference gene primers provided the basis for estimating nucleated cell counts. Only in-frame clones appear in the TCRdb table, and some are missing; sequencing was by immunoSEQ multiplex PCR. V and J calls and clone size are given by that table; D and trimming were obtained from the DNA. The sample has 110,000 or so clones, roughly 90% seen once. The source is a human donor in a cohort sampled during active COVID-19. Sequenced material: peripheral blood. The J gene is TRBJ2-7, the V gene TRBV6-6, with 13 bases identical to TRBD2. The CDR3 coding sequence is TGTGCCAGCAGTCGCAAGACTAGCGGGGGGTACTACGAGCAGTACTTC. Amino acid sequence: CASSRKTSGGYYEQYF.